The sequence of this T cell receptor beta chain was determined in a study of CXCR3-negative and CXCR3-positive naive CD8 T cells. Study summary: Sequencing yielded some 140 million TRB reads, roughly 1.5 +/- 0.3 million per library. Study findings and constraints: In both naive subsets diversity was comparably high, whereas memory CD8+ cells showed much lower diversity.

cDNA libraries for TRB were generated by 5' RACE incorporating UMI labels. Reprocessing the 5' RACE reads, TCRdb reports a single entry for every CDR3 protein and omits DNA. Its table records about 41,000 distinct CDR3 sequences. Concerning this clonotype itself: As yet, its antigen is unknown.

Germline CDR1 reads MRHNA; CDR2 reads SNTAGT. This CDR3 has 17 amino acids. The chain employs TRBV6-4 and TRBJ2-7; with no DNA, the TCRdb D assignment of TRBD1 cannot be verified. Sequencing input: memory CD8+ T cells from blood. This receptor was identified in a human donor in good health. Some clones in this sample may be carry-over from other donors' samples. The CDR3: CATLHRGRRSGSYEQYF.